A selection of T cell receptor beta chains follows, all from one sample in a study of molecular identifiers for immune sequencing clone quantification. Using its own MiXCR run on the PCR reads, TCRdb lists one record per CDR3 protein. This sample has more than 450,000 distinct CDR3 sequences, with around a fifth found just once. The sequenced sample was naive CD8+ T cells from blood, with Jurkat cell RNA spiked in. The receptors come from a human donor in good health. Some libraries in this study had Jurkat cell RNA spiked in. CDR3s include the opening cysteine and the closing phenylalanine or tryptophan. D genes are given only for firm matches. Size values are once, few and many counts, or a class for expanded clones, and some rows have none.

d_call,v_call,j_call,clone_size,cdr3_length,cdr3_nt,cdr3_aa
TRBD2,TRBV7-9,TRBJ2-3,many,15,TGTGCCAGCAGAACCGTAGCGGGGGGCACAGATACGCAGTATTTT,CASRTVAGGTDTQYF
NA,TRBV24-1,TRBJ2-2,many,13,TGTGCCACCAGTGATTGGACCACCGGGGAGCTGTTTTTT,CATSDWTTGELFF
NA,TRBV11-2,TRBJ2-7,few,15,TGTGCCAGCAGCTTAGATCGGGGCAGGGCCTACGAGCAGTACTTC,CASSLDRGRAYEQYF
NA,TRBV24-1,TRBJ2-2,NA,16,TGTGCCACCAGTGATTTTAGTGGGAGTAACACCGGGGTGCTGTTTTTT,CATSDFSGSNTGVLFF
NA,TRBV29-1,TRBJ2-2,many,17,TGCAGCGTGAGGGGACCCTCGCGTTCCCCGAACACCGGGGAGCTGTTTTTT,CSVRGPSRSPNTGELFF
TRBD1,TRBV28,TRBJ1-5,NA,17,TGTGCCAGCAGTTCACCCGGAGCCGGGACAGGGGCCCCGGCCCAGCATTTT,CASSSPGAGTGAPAQHF
NA,TRBV10-3,TRBJ2-1,NA,13,TGTGCCATCAGTGGGGGATCCCACAATGAGCAGTTCTTC,CAISGGSHNEQFF
TRBD1,TRBV4-2,TRBJ2-7,many,12,TGTGCCAGCAGACAGGGGTGGTACGAGCAGTACTTC,CASRQGWYEQYF
TRBD1,TRBV11-3,TRBJ2-5,NA,15,TGTGCCAGCAGCTTAAGGACAGGGGGCGAAGAGACCCAGTACTTC,CASSLRTGGEETQYF
NA,TRBV27,TRBJ2-7,many,13,TGTGCCAGCAGCTTGTCGGGCGACTACGAGCAGTACTTC,CASSLSGDYEQYF
NA,TRBV6-6,TRBJ2-7,many,14,TGTGCCAGCAGCAGGGTGGGTGCGGACTACGAGCAGTACTTC,CASSRVGADYEQYF
NA,TRBV27,TRBJ2-5,NA,13,TGTGCCAGCAGTTTGATACTTCAAGAGACCCAGTACTTC,CASSLILQETQYF
NA,TRBV9,TRBJ2-5,few,13,TGTGCCAGCAGCGGTACGACCCAAGAGACCCAGTACTTC,CASSGTTQETQYF
NA,TRBV27,TRBJ2-1,few,14,TGTGCCAGCCGACCCGGGACTCGCTACAATGAGCAGTTCTTC,CASRPGTRYNEQFF
NA,TRBV7-6,TRBJ1-5,NA,13,TGTGCCAGCAGCTGGGAGAGCAATCAGCCCCCGCATTTT,CASSWESNQPPHF
NA,TRBV21-1,TRBJ2-7,NA,11,TGTGCCAGCAGCAGCCGGGACAGGGCCCCTTTC,CASSSRDRAPF
NA,TRBV12-3/TRBV12-4,TRBJ1-1,NA,15,TGTGCCAGCAGTTTAAGGGATTGGGGGGACACTGAAGCTTTCTTT,CASSLRDWGDTEAFF
TRBD1,TRBV20-1,TRBJ2-7,NA,15,TGCAGTGCTAGGCGCGGACAGGACCCCATCTACGAGCAGTACTTC,CSARRGQDPIYEQYF
NA,TRBV7-9,TRBJ1-3,NA,15,TGTGCCAGCAGCTCAGGACGGATCTCTGGAAACACCATATATTTT,CASSSGRISGNTIYF
NA,TRBV12-3/TRBV12-4,TRBJ2-5,many,14,TGTGCCAGCAGTTTCGGACCAGGAGAAGAGACCCAGTACTTC,CASSFGPGEETQYF
NA,TRBV6-6,TRBJ2-5,many,13,TGTGCCAGCAGTCTCCCGGGCGAGGGGGACCAGTACTTC,CASSLPGEGDQYF
TRBD1,TRBV5-6,TRBJ2-7,NA,17,TGTGCCAGCAGCTTATATGGGGACAGCCAGACCTCCTACGAGCAGTACTTC,CASSLYGDSQTSYEQYF
TRBD2,TRBV27,TRBJ2-3,NA,16,TGTGCCAGCAGTCTAGGACTAGCGGGAGGGCGGGATACGCAGTATTTT,CASSLGLAGGRDTQYF
NA,TRBV13,TRBJ1-1,few,16,TGTGCCAGCAGCTTCCCCAACGGAGGGATGAACACTGAAGCTTTCTTT,CASSFPNGGMNTEAFF
NA,TRBV19,TRBJ2-3,NA,12,TGTGCCAGTAGTACCCCCCCAGATACGCAGTATTTT,CASSTPPDTQYF
NA,TRBV2,TRBJ2-2,NA,14,TGTGCCAGCCTTAGCGACGCGAACACCGGGGAGCTGTCTTTT,CASLSDANTGELSF
NA,TRBV20-1,TRBJ2-1,many,15,TGCAGCCTTGGGGGAAGCACGAATCCGTACAATGAGCAGTTCTTC,CSLGGSTNPYNEQFF
NA,TRBV12-3/TRBV12-4,TRBJ1-1,few,13,TGTGCCAGCAGGCCGACCGGGACGCTTGAAGCTTTCTTT,CASRPTGTLEAFF
NA,TRBV2,TRBJ1-5,many,17,TGTGCCAGCAGTGAAGCGCTTCCGGGGTCACTCAATCAGCCCCAGCATTTT,CASSEALPGSLNQPQHF
NA,TRBV6-6,TRBJ1-5,many,13,TGTGCCAGCAGCCACGGTGCGTATCAGCCCCAGCATTTT,CASSHGAYQPQHF
NA,TRBV13,TRBJ1-4,many,14,TGTGCCAGCAGCTTAGGCAAATGGACTGAAAAACTGTTTTTT,CASSLGKWTEKLFF
TRBD2,TRBV19,TRBJ2-2,few,16,TGTGCCAGTAGGGGTTTTAGCGGGCTGAACACCGGGGAGCTGTTTTTT,CASRGFSGLNTGELFF
NA,TRBV27,TRBJ2-3,NA,15,TGTGCCAGCAGTTCCTGGGCCCACGGCCAAGATACGCAGTATTTT,CASSSWAHGQDTQYF
NA,TRBV13,TRBJ1-6,NA,17,TGTGCCAGCAGCTCCTGGGGGGACCAAGGCGAGGTTTCACCCCTCCACTTT,CASSSWGDQGEVSPLHF
NA,TRBV28,TRBJ1-5,many,12,TGTGCCAGCGGTCCTAACAATCAGCCCCAGCATTTT,CASGPNNQPQHF
NA,TRBV11-2,TRBJ2-5,few,14,TGTGCCAGCAGCGGTGGGTACTACGGAGAGACCCAGTACTTC,CASSGGYYGETQYF
TRBD2,TRBV29-1,TRBJ2-3,many,16,TGCAGCGTCCGCGGGGTAGCGGGAGAACGCACAGATACGCAGTATTTT,CSVRGVAGERTDTQYF
NA,TRBV12-3/TRBV12-4,TRBJ2-3,many,15,TGTGCCAGCAGTCGATTTAGCCCCTACACAGATACGCAGTATTTT,CASSRFSPYTDTQYF
NA,TRBV20-1,TRBJ1-1,many,12,TGCAGTGCTAGTTCAGGGTCGACTGAAGCTTTCTTT,CSASSGSTEAFF
NA,TRBV12-3/TRBV12-4,TRBJ2-3,many,12,TGTGCCAGCATTAGCCCCACAGATACGCAGTATTTT,CASISPTDTQYF
NA,TRBV6-2/TRBV6-3,TRBJ2-7,few,12,TGTGCCAGCAGTTACTCGACTTTCCCCCAGTACTTC,CASSYSTFPQYF
NA,TRBV4-3,TRBJ2-3,many,15,TGCGCCAGCAGCCAAGGTCTCGGCGGGGCGGAGACGCAGTATTTT,CASSQGLGGAETQYF
NA,TRBV20-1,TRBJ1-1,NA,14,TGCAGTGCTTCGGCCGAAGGGGGGGGAAGCGGTGCTTTCTTT,CSASAEGGGSGAFF
TRBD2,TRBV7-9,TRBJ2-5,NA,14,TGTGCCGGGCGACTAGCGGGAGACTGGGAGACCCAGTACTTC,CAGRLAGDWETQYF
TRBD1,TRBV2,TRBJ2-7,NA,13,TGTGCCAGCATGACAGGGGGTCGATCCGAGCAGTACTTC,CASMTGGRSEQYF
NA,TRBV5-3,TRBJ2-7,NA,14,TGTGCCGGCAGCTTGGCCCCAGGGTGGTACGAGCAGTACTTC,CAGSLAPGWYEQYF
NA,TRBV29-1,TRBJ2-6,many,19,TGCAGCGTTGAAGATCCTGGGGCAGCCAAGATCTCTGGGGCCAACGTCCTGACTTTC,CSVEDPGAAKISGANVLTF
NA,TRBV20-1,TRBJ2-7,NA,14,TGCAGTGCTATTGCGGGACTGCGAACCTACGAGCAGTACTTC,CSAIAGLRTYEQYF
TRBD1,TRBV30,TRBJ1-3,NA,15,TGTGCCTGGAGTACACAGGGGTACTCTGGAAACACCATATATTTT,CAWSTQGYSGNTIYF
NA,TRBV29-1,TRBJ1-2,few,16,TGCAGCGTTGTGGCCACCGCGAACCCCAAGAACTATGGCTGCACCTTC,CSVVATANPKNYGCTF
NA,TRBV6-2/TRBV6-3,TRBJ2-7,many,14,TGTGCCAGCAGTTACGGGGGATCTGGCTACGAGCAGTACTTC,CASSYGGSGYEQYF
NA,TRBV6-6,TRBJ1-5,many,19,TGTGCCAGCAGTTACTTTGGGGGCGCCGGTTTTCTCAGCAATCAGCCCCAGCATTTT,CASSYFGGAGFLSNQPQHF
TRBD1,TRBV19,TRBJ1-1,few,12,TGTGGGGCCGGACAGGGGGCTACTGAAGCTTTCTTT,CGAGQGATEAFF
NA,TRBV6-5,TRBJ1-4,NA,10,TGTGCCAGCAGGGAGGGAAAACTGTTTTTT,CASREGKLFF
TRBD2,TRBV27,TRBJ2-7,NA,16,TGTGCCAGCAGTCCAACGACTAGCGGGAGGGGTTACGAGCAGTACTTC,CASSPTTSGRGYEQYF
NA,TRBV3-1,TRBJ2-3,NA,14,TGTGCCAGCAGTCAAGAAAGGTCGGCAGATACGCAGTATTTT,CASSQERSADTQYF